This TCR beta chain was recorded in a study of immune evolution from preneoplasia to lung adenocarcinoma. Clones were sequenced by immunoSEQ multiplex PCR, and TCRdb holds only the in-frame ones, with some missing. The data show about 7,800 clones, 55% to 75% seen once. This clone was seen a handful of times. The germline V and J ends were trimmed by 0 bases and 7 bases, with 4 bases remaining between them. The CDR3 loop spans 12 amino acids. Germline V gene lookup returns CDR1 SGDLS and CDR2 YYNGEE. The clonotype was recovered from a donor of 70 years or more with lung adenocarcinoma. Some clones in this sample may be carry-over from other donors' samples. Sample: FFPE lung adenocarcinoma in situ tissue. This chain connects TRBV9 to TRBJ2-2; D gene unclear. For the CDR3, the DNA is TGTGCCAGCAGCGTAGAGGGCGGGGAGCTGTTTTTT. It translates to CASSVEGGELFF.